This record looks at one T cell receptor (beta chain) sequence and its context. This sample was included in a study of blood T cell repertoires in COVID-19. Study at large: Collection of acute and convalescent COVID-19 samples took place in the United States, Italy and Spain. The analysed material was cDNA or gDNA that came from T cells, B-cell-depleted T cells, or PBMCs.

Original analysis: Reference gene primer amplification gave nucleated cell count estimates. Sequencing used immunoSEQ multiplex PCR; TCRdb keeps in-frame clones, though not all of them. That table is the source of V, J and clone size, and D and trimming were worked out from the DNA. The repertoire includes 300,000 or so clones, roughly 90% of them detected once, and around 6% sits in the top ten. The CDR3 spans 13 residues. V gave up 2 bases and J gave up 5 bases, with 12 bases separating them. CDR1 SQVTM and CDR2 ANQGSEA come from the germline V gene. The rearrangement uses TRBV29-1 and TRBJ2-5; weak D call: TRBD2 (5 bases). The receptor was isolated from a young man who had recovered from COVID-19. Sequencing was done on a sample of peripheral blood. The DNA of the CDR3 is TGCAGCGTTGAATGGGCTAGCACTGAGACCCAGTACTTC. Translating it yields CSVEWASTETQYF. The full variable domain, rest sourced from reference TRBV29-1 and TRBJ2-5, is SAVISQKPSRDICQRGTSLTIQCQVDSQVTMMFWYRQQPGQSLTLIATANQGSEATYESGFVIDKFPISRPNLTFSTLTVSNMSPEDSSIYLCSVEWASTETQYFGPGTRLLVL.